Given below is one TCR beta chain in context. TCRdb redid the calling of the RT-PCR reads with MiXCR, one entry per CDR3 protein. The data contain a few hundred thousand distinct CDR3 sequences, approximately 11% of them singletons. This entry belongs to a study of response to subunit inactivated influenza vaccine. Germline V CDR1 and CDR2: MGHDK, SYGVNS. The V end lost 4 bases, the J end lost 2 bases, and 14 bases lay between the germline ends. The CDR3 has 15 amino acids. This material consisted of PBMCs from blood, taken 40 to 50 days after vaccination. This receptor was taken from a man aged 50 or older who received an inactivated influenza vaccine. The chain couples TRBV25-1 to TRBJ1-2; perhaps TRBD1 as D (5 bases). The CDR3 here is CASSVLEGPNYGYTF. The CDR3 DNA reads TGTGCCAGCAGTGTTCTCGAGGGGCCCAACTATGGCTACACCTTC.